This TCR beta chain was captured by sequencing in a study of T-cell reconstitution after alpha-beta-depleted transplantation in children. Preparing the TCRbeta library involved the use of unique molecular identifiers. TCRdb independently ran MiXCR on the PCR reads; one entry per CDR3 protein. This table has roughly 500,000 distinct CDR3 sequences, less than 35% appearing once. The CDR3 totals 15 residues. V was trimmed by 5 bases and J by 2 bases, leaving 12 bases between them. The germline gives CDR1 SEHNR, CDR2 FQNEAQ (reference sequence). This clonotype was seen a handful of times. The source of this sequence is a human donor who donated a stem cell graft to a child with aplastic anemia. The sequenced sample was PBMCs from the stem cell graft donor, obtained from the stem cell graft. The chain uses TRBV7-9 and TRBJ1-4; weak D call: TRBD1 (5 bases). CDR3 protein: CASSRGEGTNEKLFF. CDR3 nucleotide sequence: TGTGCCAGCAGCCGAGGGGAGGGGACTAATGAAAAACTGTTTTTT.